The clone carrying this T cell receptor beta chain is medium-sized (0.01 to 0.1%) in the sample. Its antigen remains unidentified. All unsorted peripheral T cells were captured because whole blood was used without fractionation. RNA came from 2 to 3 ml of peripheral blood. The data originate from a study of HIV-infected patients and healthy controls. Study observations and caveats: HIV-infected patients and controls differed significantly in mean usage of eight alpha and eight beta V genes.

Trimming stripped 2 bases from V and 7 bases from J, with 13 bases between. Germline assignment: CDR1 MDHEN and CDR2 SYDVKM. CDR3 length equals 14 residues. 450 to 600 ng RNA was reverse transcribed with alpha and beta constant-region primers. Using multiplexing indices, alpha and beta chain libraries were generated apart by chain-specific third strand synthesis. All rearrangements within a chain used one primer pair; cDNA molecules carried barcodes. The cDNA received a 5' RACE adapter containing a random hexamer plus an SP2 sequencing primer site. TCRdb reprocessed the 5' RACE reads via MiXCR and lists one record per CDR3 protein. Of about 24,000 distinct CDR3 sequences listed, 8.5% are singletons.

The chain recombines TRBV28 with TRBJ2-3; D remains ambiguous. Sequenced input: blood. The receptor was isolated from an adult in good health. The CDR3 region is CASSLMVTLNTQYF. CDR3 sequence (DNA): TGTGCCAGCAGTTTAATGGTTACACTAAATACGCAGTATTTT.